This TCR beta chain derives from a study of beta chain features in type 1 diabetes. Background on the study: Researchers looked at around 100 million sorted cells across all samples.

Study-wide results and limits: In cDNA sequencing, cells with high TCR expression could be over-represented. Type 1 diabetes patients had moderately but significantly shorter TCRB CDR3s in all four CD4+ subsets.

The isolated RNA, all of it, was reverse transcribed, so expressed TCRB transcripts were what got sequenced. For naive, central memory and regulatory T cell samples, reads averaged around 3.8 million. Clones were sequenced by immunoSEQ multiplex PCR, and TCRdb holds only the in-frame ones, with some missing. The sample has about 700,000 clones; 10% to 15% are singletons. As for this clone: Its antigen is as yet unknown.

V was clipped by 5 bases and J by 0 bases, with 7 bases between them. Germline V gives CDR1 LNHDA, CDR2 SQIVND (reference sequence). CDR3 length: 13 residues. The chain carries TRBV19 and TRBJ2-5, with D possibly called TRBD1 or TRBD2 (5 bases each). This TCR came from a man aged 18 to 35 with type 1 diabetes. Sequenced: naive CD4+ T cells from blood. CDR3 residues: CASSGTYQETQYF. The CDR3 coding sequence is TGTGCCAGTAGTGGGACCTACCAAGAGACCCAGTACTTC.